The 22 T cell receptor beta chains presented below share a single source sample, sequenced in a study of OX40 agonist ivuxolimab in advanced cancers. Profiled with immunoSEQ multiplex PCR; TCRdb holds only in-frame clones, not every one. In the table there are about 75,000 clones, 85% to 90% of which are singletons. The specimen comprised CD4+ or CD8+ T cells sorted from blood, sampled in a trial of the OX40 agonist ivuxolimab. Every receptor here comes from an adult with an advanced solid tumor such as melanoma, head and neck, liver or kidney cancer.

The rearrangement joins TRBV7-3 to TRBJ1-5; TRBD1 might be the D (6 bases). The germline gives CDR1 SGHTA, CDR2 FQGTGA. The CDR3 spans 13 residues. With 8 bases removed from V and 7 bases from J, the gap between germline ends came to 15 bases. The CDR3 loop reads CASGTGLGQPQHF. DNA of the CDR3: TGTGCCAGCGGAACAGGGCTTGGGCAGCCCCAGCATTTT.

The CDR3, as DNA: TGTGCCTGGAGTGTCTCAGGGGGCAGAATGAACACTGAAGCTTTCTTT. Translation: CAWSVSGGRMNTEAFF. V and J are TRBV30 and TRBJ1-1; 8 nucleotides match TRBD1. CDR1 and CDR2 (germline): GTSNPN, SVGIG (reference sequence). This CDR3 is 16 amino acids long. V was pared by 0 bases and J by 0 bases, with 6 bases of the junction left unmatched.

The V and J genes are TRBV5-1 and TRBJ1-2; D is undetermined. This CDR3 has 14 amino acids. Germline assignment: CDR1 SGHRS and CDR2 YFSETQ. Deletions cut 0 bases from V and 6 bases from J, with 12 bases between. CDR3 nucleotide sequence: TGCGCCAGCAGCTTGGTGGGCAACCCAAATGGCTACACCTTC. It is translated as CASSLVGNPNGYTF.

The V call is TRBV6-5, the J call TRBJ2-7; no reliable D call. The CDR3 is made up of 14 amino acids. Germline V gives CDR1 MNHEY, CDR2 SVGAGI. Trimming removed 4 bases at V and 0 bases at J, with 10 bases between. This chain's CDR3 is CASSSGGSSYEQYF. The CDR3 bases are TGTGCCAGCAGTTCTGGCGGAAGCTCCTACGAGCAGTACTTC.

The gene calls are TRBV29-1 and TRBJ1-1; the D gene is possibly TRBD1 (5 bases). Trimming removed 4 bases at V and 3 bases at J, with 15 bases between. The CDR3 loop spans 14 amino acids. Germline values: CDR1 SQVTM, CDR2 ANQGSEA. CDR3 in amino acids: CSVVMALGDTEAFF. CDR3 sequence (DNA): TGCAGCGTTGTAATGGCCTTAGGGGACACTGAAGCTTTCTTT.

This clone appeared a few times. This sequence joins TRBV4-2 and TRBJ2-1; the D is unclear. This CDR3 contains 13 residues. CDR1 and CDR2 (germline): LGHNA, YNFKEQ. The V and J ends lost 0 bases and 4 bases respectively, with 4 bases between them. In DNA, the CDR3 is TGTGCCAGCAGCCAAGACAGTTACAATGAGCAGTTCTTC. As protein: CASSQDSYNEQFF.

The chain carries TRBV2 and TRBJ1-5; perhaps TRBD1 as D (5 bases). The germline CDR1 and CDR2 sequences are SNHLY and FYNNEI. V gave up 6 bases and J gave up 4 bases, with 16 bases separating them. The CDR3 is made up of 15 amino acids. CDR3 protein: CASSATGTDNQPQHF. DNA of the CDR3: TGTGCCAGCAGCGCTACCGGGACGGATAATCAGCCCCAGCATTTT.

The chain uses TRBV1 and TRBJ1-2. TRBV1 has pseudogene status. The CDR3 is 18 residues long. The CDR3 DNA sequence: TGCACCAGCAGCCGAGGAGACGAAATTCTCCCCCGGGAGGATGGCTACACCTTC. Protein product: CTSSRGDEILPREDGYTF.

The J gene is TRBJ2-7, the V gene TRBV11-2; D not resolved. Germline V gene sequence: CDR1 SGHAT, CDR2 FQNNGV. The CDR3 loop spans 14 amino acids. Trimming removed 1 base at V and 3 bases at J, with 10 bases between. This CDR3 is CASSLGFGSYEQYF. Here the CDR3 DNA reads TGTGCCAGCAGCTTAGGATTTGGTAGCTACGAGCAGTACTTC.

This clone appeared a single time. The chain combines TRBV19 with TRBJ2-3; TRBD2 might be the D (6 bases). V was pared by 5 bases and J by 4 bases, with 16 bases between. CDR1 is LNHDA and CDR2 is SQIVND in the germline V gene (reference sequence). There are 15 residues in the CDR3. In nucleotides, the CDR3 is TGTGCCAGTAGTCCTCCGGGACTTGACGCAGATACGCAGTATTTT. The encoded protein is CASSPPGLDADTQYF.

This chain links TRBV6-1 with TRBJ1-2, with TRBD1 as a possible D gene (5 bases). Germline CDR1 reads MNHNS; CDR2 reads SASEGT. The CDR3 has 12 residues. V gave up 8 bases and J gave up 3 bases, with 10 bases separating them. Here the CDR3 DNA reads TGTGCCAGCGGGGACCGGGACTATGGCTACACCTTC. Amino acids: CASGDRDYGYTF.

This clone occurred once. The gene calls are TRBV15 and TRBJ2-1, with D unresolved. V was pared by 0 bases and J by 3 bases, with 9 bases between. Germline assignment: CDR1 LNHNV and CDR2 YYDKDF (reference sequence). The CDR3 has 15 residues. The DNA for the CDR3 is TGTGCCACCAGCAGAGATGGGGAATTCTACAATGAGCAGTTCTTC. Its protein is CATSRDGEFYNEQFF.

V gene TRBV5-1 combines with J gene TRBJ1-1, with D unclear. The germline V gene has CDR1 SGHRS and CDR2 YFSETQ. The CDR3 runs to 13 residues. V was shortened by 0 bases and J by 5 bases, with 8 bases between the two germline ends. In nucleotides, the CDR3 is TGCGCCAGCAGCTTGGAAGGGAGGACTGAAGCTTTCTTT. This sequence encodes CASSLEGRTEAFF.

V is TRBV18 and J is TRBJ2-7; possibly TRBD1 for D (6 bases). V lost 5 bases, J lost 2 bases, and 13 bases lay in between. Germline V gene data show CDR1 as KGHSH and CDR2 as LQKENI. The CDR3 runs 14 residues. This CDR3 reads CASSKDRGTYEQYF. The CDR3 bases are TGTGCCAGCTCAAAGGACAGAGGTACCTACGAGCAGTACTTC. Using reference TRBV18 and TRBJ2-7 for the parts outside the CDR3, the full variable domain is NAGVMQNPRHLVRRRGQEARLRCSPMKGHSHVYWYRQLPEEGLKFMVYLQKENIIDESGMPKERFSAEFPKEGPSILRIQQVVRGDSAAYFCASSKDRGTYEQYFGPGTRLTVT.

A remark on this clone: No DNA is shown, since the ends of the CDR3 on it are uncertain; the CDR3 is the one TCRdb lists. This chain uses TRBV9 with TRBJ2-1; TRBD2, as called in the table, went unchecked against the DNA. Germline CDR1 and CDR2: SGDLS and YYNGEE. The CDR3 totals 13 residues, both ends included. CDR3 in amino acids: CASSVGMGTSWFF.

This clone was detected once. The chain joins TRBV9 to TRBJ1-1, with TRBD1 matching over 7 bases. CDR1 is SGDLS, CDR2 YYNGEE, per germline. The CDR3 is 13 amino acids. With 4 bases clipped from V and 5 bases from J, the junction kept 5 bases outside the gene matches. In DNA form, the CDR3 reads TGTGCCAGCAGCTTCAGGGGGAAAACTGAAGCTTTCTTT. This translates into CASSFRGKTEAFF.

This clone showed up just once. The chain recombines TRBV7-2 with TRBJ2-1; D gene unclear. The CDR3 runs 15 residues. Germline values: CDR1 SGHTA, CDR2 FQGNSA. Trimming cost V 2 bases and J 4 bases, with 12 bases left between them. The CDR3 DNA is TGTGCCAGCAGCTTAACGGTCCAACCGTACAATGAGCAGTTCTTC. It codes for CASSLTVQPYNEQFF.

V is TRBV6-5 and J is TRBJ2-7, with 8 bases identical to TRBD1. The trim removed 11 bases at V and 2 bases at J, leaving 11 bases unmatched. CDR3 length: 14 amino acids. CDR1 and CDR2 from the germline V gene are MNHEY and SVGAGI. CDR3 in amino acids: CAVTPGQDPYEQYF. CDR3 nucleotide sequence: TGTGCCGTAACGCCGGGACAGGATCCCTACGAGCAGTACTTC.

This chain joins TRBV5-1 and TRBJ2-2; TRBD1 aligns across 9 bases. The CDR3 consists of 15 residues. The J segment lost 6 bases and the V segment lost 4 bases, leaving 7 bases of the junction unmatched. In germline, CDR1 is SGHRS, CDR2 YFSETQ. As DNA, the CDR3 is TGCGCCAGCAGCCCGTTTGGGACAGGGCCCGGGGAGCTGTTTTTT. Translated, it gives CASSPFGTGPGELFF.

This clone is a singleton in its sample. The V call is TRBV7-9, the J call TRBJ1-4, with a weak D call TRBD1 (5 bases). The V and J ends lost 5 bases and 5 bases respectively, with 12 bases between them. CDR1 is SEHNR and CDR2 is FQNEAQ in the germline V gene (reference sequence). The length of the CDR3 is 14 residues. CDR3 loop: CASSRGTINEKLFF. The CDR3 region has the DNA TGTGCCAGCAGCCGAGGGACGATCAATGAAAAACTGTTTTTT.

The chain joins TRBV11-2 to TRBJ2-1; no firm D call. The V and J ends lost 3 bases and 4 bases respectively, with 4 bases between them. The germline V gene encodes CDR1 SGHAT and CDR2 FQNNGV. The CDR3 runs 12 residues. The CDR3 nucleotides read TGTGCCAGCAGCTTTACGTACAATGAGCAGTTCTTC. Protein product: CASSFTYNEQFF.

This clone is a singleton in its sample. DNA of the CDR3: TGTGCCAGCAGCTTCAGGGGCCAAGAGACCCAGTACTTC. It is translated as CASSFRGQETQYF. The chain uses TRBV7-2 and TRBJ2-5; possible D gene TRBD1, 6 bases. Germline assignment: CDR1 SGHTA and CDR2 FQGNSA. The CDR3 runs 13 residues. V was pared by 3 bases and J by 1 base, with 6 bases between.